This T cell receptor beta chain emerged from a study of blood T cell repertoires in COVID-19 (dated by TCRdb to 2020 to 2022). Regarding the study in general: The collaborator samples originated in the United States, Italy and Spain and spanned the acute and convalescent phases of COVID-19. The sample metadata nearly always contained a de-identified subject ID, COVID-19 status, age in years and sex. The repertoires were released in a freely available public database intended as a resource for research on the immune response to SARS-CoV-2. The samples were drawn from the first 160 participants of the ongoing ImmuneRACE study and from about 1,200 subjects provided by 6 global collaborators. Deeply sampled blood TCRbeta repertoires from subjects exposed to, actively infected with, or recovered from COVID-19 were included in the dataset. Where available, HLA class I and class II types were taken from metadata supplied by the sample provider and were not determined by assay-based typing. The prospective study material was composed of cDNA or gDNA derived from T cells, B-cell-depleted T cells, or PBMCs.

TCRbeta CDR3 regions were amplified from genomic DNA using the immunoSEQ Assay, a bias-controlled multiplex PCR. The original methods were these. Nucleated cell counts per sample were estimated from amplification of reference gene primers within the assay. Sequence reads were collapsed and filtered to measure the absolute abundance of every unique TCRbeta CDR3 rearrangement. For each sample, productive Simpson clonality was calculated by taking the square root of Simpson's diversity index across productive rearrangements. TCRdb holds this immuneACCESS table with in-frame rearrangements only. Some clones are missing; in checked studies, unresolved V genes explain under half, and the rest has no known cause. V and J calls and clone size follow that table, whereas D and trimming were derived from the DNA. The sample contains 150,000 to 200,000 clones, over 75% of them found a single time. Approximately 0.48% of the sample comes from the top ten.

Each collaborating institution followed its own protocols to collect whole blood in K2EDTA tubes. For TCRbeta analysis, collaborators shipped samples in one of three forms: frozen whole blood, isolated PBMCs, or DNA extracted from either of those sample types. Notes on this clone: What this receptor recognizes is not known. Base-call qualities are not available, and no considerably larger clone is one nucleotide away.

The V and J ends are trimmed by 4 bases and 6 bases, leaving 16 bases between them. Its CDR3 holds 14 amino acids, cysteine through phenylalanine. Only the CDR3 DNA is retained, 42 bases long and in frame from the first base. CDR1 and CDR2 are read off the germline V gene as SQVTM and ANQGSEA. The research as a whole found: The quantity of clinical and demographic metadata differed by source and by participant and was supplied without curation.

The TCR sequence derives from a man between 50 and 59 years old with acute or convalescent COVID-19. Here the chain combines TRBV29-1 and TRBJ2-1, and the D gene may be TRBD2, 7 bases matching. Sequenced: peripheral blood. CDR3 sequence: CSVVGGALANEQFF. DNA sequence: TGCAGCGTTGTGGGGGGGGCCTTGGCCAATGAGCAGTTCTTC.